What follows describes a single T cell receptor beta chain. Its target is unknown. TCRdb reprocessed the RACE reads via MiXCR and lists one record per CDR3 protein. The sample has around 200,000 distinct CDR3 sequences, more than 25% seen once; the top ten hold approximately 3%. The data stem from a study of human T cells and chemical hapten exposure. Study-wide background: Patients had diphenylcyclopropenone applied to the scalp weekly throughout the roughly 23-week study. Largely, small differences in pooled library volume made per-sample TCR yields vary. Findings of the study overall: Expanded TCRs formed significantly more large CDR3 similarity clusters than controls.

Time point described: pre-sensitization, week 0. This sample's treatment: therapeutic diphenylcyclopropenone sensitization with weekly scalp DPC. Venepuncture was done earlier than the placement of each patch test. Germline V gene lookup returns CDR1 SNHLY and CDR2 FYNNEI. The CDR3 runs 14 residues. V was trimmed by 7 bases and J by 6 bases, leaving 18 bases between them. The J gene is TRBJ1-1, the V gene TRBV2; a weak D match, TRBD1 (6 bases). The sequence came from a young woman with alopecia areata. Some clones in this sample may be carry-over from other donors' samples. Sequencing used whole blood, obtained in connection with sensitization to the hapten diphenylcyclopropenone (DPC). CDR3 sequence reads: CASKTEEGEAEAFF. The CDR3 DNA is TGTGCCAGCAAGACAGAAGAGGGGGAGGCTGAAGCTTTCTTT.